This T cell receptor beta chain originates from a study of early T cells in non-severe SARS-CoV-2 infection. About the study: The chains were unpaired, and the sequenced material was bulk RNA from unsorted whole blood.

The protocol attached unique molecular identifiers to individual cDNA molecules. TCRdb processed the 5' RACE reads anew with MiXCR; each CDR3 protein has one entry. The sample contains 100,000 to 140,000 distinct CDR3 sequences, more than 9.5% of which appear only once. This clonotype was observed at least ten times. Its cognate antigen is unknown. Study outcomes and limitations: Anti-spike CD8 specificities were favored by VDJdb matching, whose results missed private and CD4 specificities.

CDR3 length equals 12 residues. In germline, CDR1 is MDHEN, CDR2 SYDVKM. V was cut by 4 bases and J by 1 base, with 4 bases left in between. The clonotype was recovered from an adult who was a healthcare worker with PCR-confirmed SARS-CoV-2 infection or an uninfected control (not recorded which). V gene TRBV28 combines with J gene TRBJ1-1; no firm D call. Specimen: whole blood. The CDR3 reads CASSYGNTEAFF. For the CDR3, the DNA is TGTGCCAGCAGTTACGGGAACACTGAAGCTTTCTTT.